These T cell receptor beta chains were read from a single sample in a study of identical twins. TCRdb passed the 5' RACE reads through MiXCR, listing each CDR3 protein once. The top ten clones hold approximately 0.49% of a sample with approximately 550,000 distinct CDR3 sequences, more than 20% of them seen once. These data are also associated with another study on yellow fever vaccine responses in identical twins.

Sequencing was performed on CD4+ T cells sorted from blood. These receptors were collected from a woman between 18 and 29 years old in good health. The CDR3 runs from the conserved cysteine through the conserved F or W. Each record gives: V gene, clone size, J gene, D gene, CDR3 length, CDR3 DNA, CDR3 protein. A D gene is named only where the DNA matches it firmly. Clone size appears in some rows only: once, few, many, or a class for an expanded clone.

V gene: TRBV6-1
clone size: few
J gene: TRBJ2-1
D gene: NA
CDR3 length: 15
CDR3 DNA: TGTGCCAGCAGTGACTTAAGTAGCTCCTACAATGAGCAGTTCTTC
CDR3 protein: CASSDLSSSYNEQFF

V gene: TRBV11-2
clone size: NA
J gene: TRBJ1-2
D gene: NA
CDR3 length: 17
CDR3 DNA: TGTGCCAGCAGCTCGGCGACCCAGGGACGGTATAACTATGGCTACACCTTC
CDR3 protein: CASSSATQGRYNYGYTF

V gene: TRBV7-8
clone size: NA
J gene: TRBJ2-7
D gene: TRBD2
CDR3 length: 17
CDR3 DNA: TGTGCCAGCAGGTTCGGGACTAGCGGGTTCCTTGGGTACGAGCAGTACTTC
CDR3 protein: CASRFGTSGFLGYEQYF

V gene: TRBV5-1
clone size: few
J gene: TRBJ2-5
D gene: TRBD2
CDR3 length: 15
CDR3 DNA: TGCGCCAGCAGCTTGCTGGCGGGGGGGCGTGAGACCCAGTACTTC
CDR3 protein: CASSLLAGGRETQYF

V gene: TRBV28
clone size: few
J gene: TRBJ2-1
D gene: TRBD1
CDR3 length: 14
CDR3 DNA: TGTGCCACCGTAGCCGGGACAGGCTACAATGAGCAGTTCTTC
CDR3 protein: CATVAGTGYNEQFF

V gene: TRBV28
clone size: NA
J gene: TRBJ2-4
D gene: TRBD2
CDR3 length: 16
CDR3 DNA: TGTGCCAGCAGTTTGGGGACTAGGGAAGCCAAAAACATTCAGTACTTC
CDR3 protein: CASSLGTREAKNIQYF

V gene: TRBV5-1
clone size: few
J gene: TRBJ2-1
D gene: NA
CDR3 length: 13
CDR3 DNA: TGCGCCAGCAGCTTGGATGGGGGCCTGGGGTTGCTCTTC
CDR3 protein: CASSLDGGLGLLF

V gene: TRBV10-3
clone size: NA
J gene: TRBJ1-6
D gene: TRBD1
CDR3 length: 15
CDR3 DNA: TGTGCCATCAGTGATGGGACAGGGGTTAATTCACCCCTCCACTTT
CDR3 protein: CAISDGTGVNSPLHF

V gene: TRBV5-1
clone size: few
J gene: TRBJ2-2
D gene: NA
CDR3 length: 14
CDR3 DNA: TGCGCCAGCTATGAGACACAGAACACCGGGGAGCTGTTTTTT
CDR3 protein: CASYETQNTGELFF

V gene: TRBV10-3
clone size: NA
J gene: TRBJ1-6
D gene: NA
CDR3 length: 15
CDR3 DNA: TGTGCCATCAGCTCGGATGGCAGGGGTAATTCACCCCTCCACTTT
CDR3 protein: CAISSDGRGNSPLHF

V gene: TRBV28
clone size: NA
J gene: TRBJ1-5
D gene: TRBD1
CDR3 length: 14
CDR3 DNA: TGTGCCAGCAGTTTGGGACAGGGTGAACAGCCCCAGCATTTT
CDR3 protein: CASSLGQGEQPQHF

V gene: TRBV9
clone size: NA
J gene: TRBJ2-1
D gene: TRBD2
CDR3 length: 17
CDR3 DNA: TGTGCCAGCAGCGTAGAGGGACTAGCGGGGGGCTACAATGAGCAGTTCTTC
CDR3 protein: CASSVEGLAGGYNEQFF

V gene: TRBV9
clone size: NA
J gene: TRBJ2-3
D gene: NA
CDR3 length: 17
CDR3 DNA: TGTGCCAGCAGCGTAGAGCTAGTTGGTAGGGGCACAGATACGCAGTATTTT
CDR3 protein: CASSVELVGRGTDTQYF

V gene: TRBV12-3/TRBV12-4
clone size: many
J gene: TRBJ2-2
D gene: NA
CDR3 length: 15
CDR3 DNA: TGTGCCAGCAGCTCCCGACTGGACGGAACCGGGGAGCTGTTTTTT
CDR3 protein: CASSSRLDGTGELFF

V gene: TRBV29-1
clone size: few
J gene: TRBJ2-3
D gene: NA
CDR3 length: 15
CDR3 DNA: TGCAGCGTTGAAAATTACAGGGGAGGGTCAGATACGCAGTATTTT
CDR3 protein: CSVENYRGGSDTQYF

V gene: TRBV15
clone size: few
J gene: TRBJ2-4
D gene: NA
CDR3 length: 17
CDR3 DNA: TGTGCCACCAGCAGAGAAGGGGTTCCGGGGGGCTTTAGCATTCAGTACTTC
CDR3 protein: CATSREGVPGGFSIQYF

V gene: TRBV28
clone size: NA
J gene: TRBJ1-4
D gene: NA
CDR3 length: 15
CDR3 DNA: TGTGCCAGCAGTCCCCTCGGGGAGGCTAATGAAAAACTGTTTTTT
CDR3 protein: CASSPLGEANEKLFF

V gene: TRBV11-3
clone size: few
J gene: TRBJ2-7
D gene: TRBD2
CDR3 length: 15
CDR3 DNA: TGTGCCAGCGCCGCCACTAGCGGGATAACCTACGAGCAGTACTTC
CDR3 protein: CASAATSGITYEQYF

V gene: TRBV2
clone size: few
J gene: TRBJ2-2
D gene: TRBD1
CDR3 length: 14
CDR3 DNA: TGTGCCAGCAGGACAGGGGGAGCGACCGGGGAGCTGTTTTTT
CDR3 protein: CASRTGGATGELFF

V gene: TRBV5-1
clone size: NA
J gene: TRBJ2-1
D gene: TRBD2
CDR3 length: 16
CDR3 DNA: TGCGCCAGCAGCTTGGCCGGGACTAGCCGGGGCAATGAGCAGTTCTTC
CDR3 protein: CASSLAGTSRGNEQFF

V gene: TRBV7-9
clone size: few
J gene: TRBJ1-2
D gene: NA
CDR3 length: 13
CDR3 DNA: TGTGCCAGCAGCTTAGTCCAGGGTTTGGGCTACACCTTC
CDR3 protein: CASSLVQGLGYTF

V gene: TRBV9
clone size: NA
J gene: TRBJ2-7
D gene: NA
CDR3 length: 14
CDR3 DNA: TGTGCCAGCAGCGTAGAGGCTAGCGACTACGAGCAGTACTTC
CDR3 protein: CASSVEASDYEQYF

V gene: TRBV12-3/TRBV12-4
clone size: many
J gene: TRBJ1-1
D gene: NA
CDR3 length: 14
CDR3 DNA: TGTGCCAGCAGTTTAAAGGGAGTTGGCACTGAAGCTTTCTTT
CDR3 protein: CASSLKGVGTEAFF

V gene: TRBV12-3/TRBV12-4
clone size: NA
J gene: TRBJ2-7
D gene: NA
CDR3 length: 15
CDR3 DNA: TGTGCCAGCAGTCAGGACCAGGCCGTATCCTACGAGCAGTACTTC
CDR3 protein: CASSQDQAVSYEQYF

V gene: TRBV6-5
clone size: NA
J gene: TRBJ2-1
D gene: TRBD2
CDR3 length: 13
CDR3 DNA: TGTGCCAGCAGTTTTCAGACTAGCGCTGAGCAGTTCTTC
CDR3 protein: CASSFQTSAEQFF

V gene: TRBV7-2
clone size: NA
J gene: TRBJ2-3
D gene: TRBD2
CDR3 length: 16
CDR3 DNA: TGTGCCAGCAGCCCGTTAGCGGGAGGGCCCGCAGATACGCAGTATTTT
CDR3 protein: CASSPLAGGPADTQYF

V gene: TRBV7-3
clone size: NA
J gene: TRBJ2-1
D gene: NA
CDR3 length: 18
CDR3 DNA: TGTGCCAGCAGCTTAATGGGGGGGGCGGACAATTCCTACAATGAGCAGTTCTTC
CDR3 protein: CASSLMGGADNSYNEQFF

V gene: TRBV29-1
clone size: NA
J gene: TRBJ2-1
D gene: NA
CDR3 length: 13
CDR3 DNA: TGCAGCGTTGATCAGGCTCGGAGCGATGAGCAGTTCTTC
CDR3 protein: CSVDQARSDEQFF

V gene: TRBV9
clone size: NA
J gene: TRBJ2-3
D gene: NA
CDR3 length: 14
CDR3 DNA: TGTGCCAGCAGCGTAGCTCCAGAGAGAGATACGCAGTATTTT
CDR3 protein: CASSVAPERDTQYF

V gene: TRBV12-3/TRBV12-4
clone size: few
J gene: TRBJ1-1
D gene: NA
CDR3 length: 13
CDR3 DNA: TGTGCCAGCAGCCTAGTTCCCGGGTCTGAAGCTTTCTTT
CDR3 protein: CASSLVPGSEAFF

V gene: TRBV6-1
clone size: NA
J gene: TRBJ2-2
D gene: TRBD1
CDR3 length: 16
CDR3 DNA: TGTGCCAGCAGTGACGACAGGGTGATAAACACCGGGGAGCTGTTTTTT
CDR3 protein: CASSDDRVINTGELFF

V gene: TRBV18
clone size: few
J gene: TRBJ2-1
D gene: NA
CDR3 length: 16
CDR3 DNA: TGTGCCAGCTCACCAGACACGTCGGGGATCTTCTATGAGCAGTTCTTC
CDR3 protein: CASSPDTSGIFYEQFF

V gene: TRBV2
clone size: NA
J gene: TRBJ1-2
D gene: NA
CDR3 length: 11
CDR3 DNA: TGTGCCAGCAGTTACACAGCCTCGCACACCTTC
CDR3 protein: CASSYTASHTF

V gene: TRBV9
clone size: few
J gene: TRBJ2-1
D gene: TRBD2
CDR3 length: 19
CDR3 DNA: TGTGCCAGCAGCGGGGGGTGGCTAGCGGGGCCGAGCTCCTACAATGAGCAGTTCTTC
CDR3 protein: CASSGGWLAGPSSYNEQFF

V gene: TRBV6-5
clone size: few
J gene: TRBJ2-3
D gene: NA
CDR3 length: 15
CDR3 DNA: TGTGCCAGCAGTTACGGGGGGCTAGGCACAGATACGCAGTATTTT
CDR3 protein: CASSYGGLGTDTQYF